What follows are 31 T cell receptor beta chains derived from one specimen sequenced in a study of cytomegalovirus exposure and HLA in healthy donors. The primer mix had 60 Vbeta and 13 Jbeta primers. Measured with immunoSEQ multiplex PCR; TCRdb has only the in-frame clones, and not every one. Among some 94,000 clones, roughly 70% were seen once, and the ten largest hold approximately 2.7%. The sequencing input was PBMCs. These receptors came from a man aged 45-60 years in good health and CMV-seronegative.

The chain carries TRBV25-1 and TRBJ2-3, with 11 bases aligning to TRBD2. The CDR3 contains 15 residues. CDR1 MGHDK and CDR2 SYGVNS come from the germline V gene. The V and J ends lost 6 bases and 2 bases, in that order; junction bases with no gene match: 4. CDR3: CASSHSGGATDTQYF. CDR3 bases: TGTGCCAGCAGCCATAGCGGGGGGGCCACAGATACGCAGTATTTT.

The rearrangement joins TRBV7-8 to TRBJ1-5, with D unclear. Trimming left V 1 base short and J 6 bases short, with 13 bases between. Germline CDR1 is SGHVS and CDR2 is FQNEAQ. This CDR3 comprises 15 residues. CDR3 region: CASSLVQAMGQPQHF. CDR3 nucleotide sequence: TGTGCCAGCAGCTTAGTTCAGGCGATGGGTCAGCCCCAGCATTTT.

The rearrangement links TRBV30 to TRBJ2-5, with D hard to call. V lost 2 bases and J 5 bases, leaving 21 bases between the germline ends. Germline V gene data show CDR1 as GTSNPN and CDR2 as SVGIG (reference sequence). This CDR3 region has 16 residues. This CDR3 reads CAWSTPLNPTRETQYF. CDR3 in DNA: TGTGCCTGGAGTACCCCCCTGAACCCTACCCGGGAGACCCAGTACTTC.

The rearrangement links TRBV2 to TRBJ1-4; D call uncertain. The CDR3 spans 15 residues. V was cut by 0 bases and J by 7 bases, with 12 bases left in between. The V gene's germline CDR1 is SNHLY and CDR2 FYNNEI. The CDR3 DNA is TGTGCCAGCAGTGAAGCGCCCGGCAGGCTTGAAAAACTGTTTTTT. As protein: CASSEAPGRLEKLFF.

The CDR3 DNA reads as TGCGCCAGCAGCCAATTTCTAGCGGGGGGAGAGACCCAGTACTTC. Its translation: CASSQFLAGGETQYF. The rearrangement joins TRBV5-1 to TRBJ2-5; 11 bases fit TRBD2. This CDR3 has 15 amino acids. CDR1 SGHRS and CDR2 YFSETQ come from the germline V gene. J lost 4 bases, V lost 4 bases, and 6 bases had no gene match.

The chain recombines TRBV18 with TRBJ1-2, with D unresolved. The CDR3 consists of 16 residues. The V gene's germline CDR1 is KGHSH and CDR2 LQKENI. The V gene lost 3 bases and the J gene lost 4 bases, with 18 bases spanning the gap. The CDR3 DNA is TGTGCCAGCTCACCCTTCCGGGAGCCCGACCGCTATGGCTACACCTTC. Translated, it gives CASSPFREPDRYGYTF.

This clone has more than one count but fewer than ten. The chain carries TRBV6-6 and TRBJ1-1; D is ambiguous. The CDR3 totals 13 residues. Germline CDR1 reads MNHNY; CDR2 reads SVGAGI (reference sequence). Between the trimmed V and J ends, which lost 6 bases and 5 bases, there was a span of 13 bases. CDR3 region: CASRQTTGTEAFF. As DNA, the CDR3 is TGTGCCAGCAGACAGACGACCGGAACTGAAGCTTTCTTT.

CDR3 nucleotides: TGTGCCAGCAGTCGCCGGGTTTACACTGAAGCTTTCTTT. It translates to CASSRRVYTEAFF. V usage is TRBV28 and J usage is TRBJ1-1; D call uncertain. The CDR3 extends over 13 amino acids. Trimming shortened V by 5 bases and J by 3 bases, and 10 bases separated the two germline ends. CDR1 and CDR2 from the germline V gene are MDHEN and SYDVKM.

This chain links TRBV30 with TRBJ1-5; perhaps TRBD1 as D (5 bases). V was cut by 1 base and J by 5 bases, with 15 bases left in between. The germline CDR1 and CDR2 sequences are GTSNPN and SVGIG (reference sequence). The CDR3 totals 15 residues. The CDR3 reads CAWSDGGRNYQPQHF. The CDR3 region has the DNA TGTGCCTGGAGTGACGGGGGACGGAACTATCAGCCCCAGCATTTT.

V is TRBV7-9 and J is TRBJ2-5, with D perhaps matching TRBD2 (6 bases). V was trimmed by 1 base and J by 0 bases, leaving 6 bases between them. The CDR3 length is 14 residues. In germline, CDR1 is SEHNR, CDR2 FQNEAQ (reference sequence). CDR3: CASSLGGDQETQYF. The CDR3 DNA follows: TGTGCCAGCAGCTTAGGGGGGGACCAAGAGACCCAGTACTTC.

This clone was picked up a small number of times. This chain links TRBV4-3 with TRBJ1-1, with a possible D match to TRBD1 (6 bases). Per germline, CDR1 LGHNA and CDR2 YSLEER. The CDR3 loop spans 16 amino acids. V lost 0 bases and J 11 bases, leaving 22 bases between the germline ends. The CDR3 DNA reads TGCGCCAGCAGCCAAGATCAGGGGACATGGACTTCTAGGGCTTTCTTT. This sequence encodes CASSQDQGTWTSRAFF.

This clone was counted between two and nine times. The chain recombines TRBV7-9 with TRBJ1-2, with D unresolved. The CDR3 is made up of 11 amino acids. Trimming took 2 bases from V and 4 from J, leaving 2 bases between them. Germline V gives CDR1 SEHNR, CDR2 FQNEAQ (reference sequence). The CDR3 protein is CASSLLYGYTF. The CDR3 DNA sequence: TGTGCCAGCAGCTTACTCTATGGCTACACCTTC.

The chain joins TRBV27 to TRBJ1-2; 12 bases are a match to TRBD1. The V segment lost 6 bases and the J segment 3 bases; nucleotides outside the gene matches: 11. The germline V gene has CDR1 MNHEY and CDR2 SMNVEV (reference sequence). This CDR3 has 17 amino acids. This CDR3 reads CASRTGTGGEYDYGYTF. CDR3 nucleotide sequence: TGTGCCAGCAGAACCGGGACAGGGGGCGAATATGACTATGGCTACACCTTC.

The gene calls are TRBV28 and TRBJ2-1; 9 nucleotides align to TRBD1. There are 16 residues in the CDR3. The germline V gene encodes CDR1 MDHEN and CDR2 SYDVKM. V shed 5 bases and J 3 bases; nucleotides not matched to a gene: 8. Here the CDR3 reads CASSPIQGAYYNEQFF. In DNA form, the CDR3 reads TGTGCCAGCAGTCCTATACAGGGGGCTTACTACAATGAGCAGTTCTTC.

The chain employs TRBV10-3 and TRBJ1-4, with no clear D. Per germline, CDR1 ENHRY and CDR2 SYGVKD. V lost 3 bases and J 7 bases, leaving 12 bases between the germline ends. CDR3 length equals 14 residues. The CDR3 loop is CAISESERAEKLFF. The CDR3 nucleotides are TGTGCCATCAGTGAATCGGAGAGGGCTGAAAAACTGTTTTTT.

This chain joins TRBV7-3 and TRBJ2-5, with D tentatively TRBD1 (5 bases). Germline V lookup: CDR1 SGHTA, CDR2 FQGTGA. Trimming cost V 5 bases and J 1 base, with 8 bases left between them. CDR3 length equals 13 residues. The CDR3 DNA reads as TGTGCCAGCAGCGCCAGGGTCCAAGAGACCCAGTACTTC. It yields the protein CASSARVQETQYF.

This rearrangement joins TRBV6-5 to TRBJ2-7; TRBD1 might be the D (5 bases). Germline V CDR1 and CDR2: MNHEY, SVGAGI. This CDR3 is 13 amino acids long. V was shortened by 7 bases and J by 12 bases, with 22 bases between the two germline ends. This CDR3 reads CASTPLGRNFLYF. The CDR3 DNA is TGTGCCAGCACCCCTCTGGGGCGCAACTTTCTGTACTTC.

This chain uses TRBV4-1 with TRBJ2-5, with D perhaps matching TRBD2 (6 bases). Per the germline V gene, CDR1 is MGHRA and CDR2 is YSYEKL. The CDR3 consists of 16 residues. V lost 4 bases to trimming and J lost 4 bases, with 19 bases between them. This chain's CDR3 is CASSPSVWGRTETQYF. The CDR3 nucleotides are TGCGCCAGCAGCCCTTCCGTTTGGGGGAGGACAGAGACCCAGTACTTC.

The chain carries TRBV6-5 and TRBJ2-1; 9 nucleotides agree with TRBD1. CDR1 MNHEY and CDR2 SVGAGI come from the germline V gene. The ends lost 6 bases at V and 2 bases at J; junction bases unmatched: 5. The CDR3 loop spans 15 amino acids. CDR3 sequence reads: CASSQTGGPYNEQFF. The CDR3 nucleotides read TGTGCCAGCAGCCAGACAGGGGGGCCCTACAATGAGCAGTTCTTC.

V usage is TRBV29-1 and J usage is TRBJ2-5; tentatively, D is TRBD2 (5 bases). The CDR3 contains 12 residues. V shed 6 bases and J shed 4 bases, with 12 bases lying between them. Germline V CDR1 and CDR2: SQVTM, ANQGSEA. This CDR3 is CSVRRAGETQYF. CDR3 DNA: TGCAGCGTCCGAAGGGCGGGAGAGACCCAGTACTTC.

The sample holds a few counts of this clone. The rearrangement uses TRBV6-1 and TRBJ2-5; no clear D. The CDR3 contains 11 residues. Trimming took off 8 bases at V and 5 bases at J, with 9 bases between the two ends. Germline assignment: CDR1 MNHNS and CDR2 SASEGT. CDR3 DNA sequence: TGTGCCAGCTCAAACAGCGAGACCCAGTACTTC. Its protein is CASSNSETQYF.

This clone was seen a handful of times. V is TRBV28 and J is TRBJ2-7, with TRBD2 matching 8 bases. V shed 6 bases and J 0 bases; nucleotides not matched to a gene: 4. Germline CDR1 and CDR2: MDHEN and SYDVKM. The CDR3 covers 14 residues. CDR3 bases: TGTGCCAGCAGCCCCGGGACTAGCTCCTACGAGCAGTACTTC. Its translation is CASSPGTSSYEQYF.

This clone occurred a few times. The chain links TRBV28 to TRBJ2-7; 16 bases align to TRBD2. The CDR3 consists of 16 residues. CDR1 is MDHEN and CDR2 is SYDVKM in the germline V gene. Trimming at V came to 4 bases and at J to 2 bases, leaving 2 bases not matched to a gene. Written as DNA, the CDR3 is TGTGCCAGCAGTTCCGGGACTAGCGGGAGGGCCTACGAGCAGTACGTC. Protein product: CASSSGTSGRAYEQYV.

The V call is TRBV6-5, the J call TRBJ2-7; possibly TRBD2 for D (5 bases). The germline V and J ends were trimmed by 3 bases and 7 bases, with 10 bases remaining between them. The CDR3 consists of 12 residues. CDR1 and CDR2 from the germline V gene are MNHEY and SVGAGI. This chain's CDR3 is CASSYYSGEQYF. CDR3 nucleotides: TGTGCCAGCAGTTATTATTCGGGAGAGCAGTACTTC.

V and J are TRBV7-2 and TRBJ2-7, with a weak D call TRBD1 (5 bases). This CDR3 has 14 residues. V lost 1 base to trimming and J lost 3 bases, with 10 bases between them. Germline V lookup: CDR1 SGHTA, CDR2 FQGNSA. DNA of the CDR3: TGTGCCAGCAGCTTAGTCCAGGGAAACTACGAGCAGTACTTC. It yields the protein CASSLVQGNYEQYF.

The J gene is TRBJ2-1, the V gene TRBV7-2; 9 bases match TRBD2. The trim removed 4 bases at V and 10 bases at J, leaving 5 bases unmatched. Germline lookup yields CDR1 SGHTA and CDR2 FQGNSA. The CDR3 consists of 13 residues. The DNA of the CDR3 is TGTGCCAGCAGCTACACCGGGACTAGCGAGCAGTTCTTC. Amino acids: CASSYTGTSEQFF.

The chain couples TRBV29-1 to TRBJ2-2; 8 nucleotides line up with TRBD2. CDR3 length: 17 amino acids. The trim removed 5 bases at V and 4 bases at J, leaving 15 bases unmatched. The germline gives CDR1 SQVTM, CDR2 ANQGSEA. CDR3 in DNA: TGCAGCGTTAGGCAAGGCAATGGAGCGGGAGTCACCGGGGAGCTGTTTTTT. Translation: CSVRQGNGAGVTGELFF.

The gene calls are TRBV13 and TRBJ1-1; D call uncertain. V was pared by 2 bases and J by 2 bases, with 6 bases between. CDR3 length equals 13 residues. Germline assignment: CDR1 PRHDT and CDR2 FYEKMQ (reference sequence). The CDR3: CASSLRRNTEAFF. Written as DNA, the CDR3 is TGTGCCAGCAGCTTAAGGAGAAACACTGAAGCTTTCTTT. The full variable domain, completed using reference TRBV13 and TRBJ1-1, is AAGVIQSPRHLIKEKRETATLKCYPIPRHDTVYWYQQGPGQDPQFLISFYEKMQSDKGSIPDRFSAQQFSDYHSELNMSSLELGDSALYFCASSLRRNTEAFFGQGTRLTVV.

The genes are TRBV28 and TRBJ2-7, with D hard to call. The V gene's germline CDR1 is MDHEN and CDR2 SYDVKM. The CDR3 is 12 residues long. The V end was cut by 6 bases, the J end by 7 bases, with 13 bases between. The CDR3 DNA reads TGTGCCAGCAGAACAGAGTTACGAGAGCAGTACTTC. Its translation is CASRTELREQYF. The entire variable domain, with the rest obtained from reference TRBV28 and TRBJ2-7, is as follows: DVKVTQSSRYLVKRTGEKVFLECVQDMDHENMFWYRQDPGLGLRLIYFSYDVKMKEKGDIPEGYSVSREKKERFSLILESASTNQTSMYLCASRTELREQYFGPGTRLTVT.

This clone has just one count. Here the CDR3 DNA reads TGTGCCAGCAGCGGGACCACAGGGGGTTTAGCCCCCCTCCACTTT. Protein sequence: CASSGTTGGLAPLHF. The chain uses TRBV9 and TRBJ1-6; 8 nucleotides match TRBD1. The V segment lost 3 bases and the J segment 13 bases; nucleotides outside the gene matches: 12. This CDR3 contains 15 residues. The germline gives CDR1 SGDLS, CDR2 YYNGEE.

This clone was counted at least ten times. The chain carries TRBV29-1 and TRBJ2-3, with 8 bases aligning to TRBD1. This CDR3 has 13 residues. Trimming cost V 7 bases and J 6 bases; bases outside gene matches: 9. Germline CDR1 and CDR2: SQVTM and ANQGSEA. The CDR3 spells CSATGALADTQYF. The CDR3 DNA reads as TGCAGCGCGACAGGGGCATTGGCGGATACGCAGTATTTT.